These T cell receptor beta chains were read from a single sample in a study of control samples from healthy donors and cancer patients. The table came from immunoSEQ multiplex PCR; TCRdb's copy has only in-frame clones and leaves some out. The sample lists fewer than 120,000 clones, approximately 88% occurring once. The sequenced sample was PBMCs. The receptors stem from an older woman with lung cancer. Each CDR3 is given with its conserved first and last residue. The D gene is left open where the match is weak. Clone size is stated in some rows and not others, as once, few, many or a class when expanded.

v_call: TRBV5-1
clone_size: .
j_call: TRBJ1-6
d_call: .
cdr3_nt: TGCGCCAGCAGCTTGGAGGGGAGTTCACCCCTCCACTTT
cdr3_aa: CASSLEGSSPLHF

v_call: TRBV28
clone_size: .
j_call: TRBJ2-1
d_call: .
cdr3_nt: TGTGCCAGCAGTTTAGGAGCTTACAATGAGCAGTTCTTC
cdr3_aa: CASSLGAYNEQFF

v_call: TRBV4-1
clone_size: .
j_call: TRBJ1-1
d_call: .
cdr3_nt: TGCGCCAGCAGCCAAGCACAGGTGAACACTGAAGCTTTCTTT
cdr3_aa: CASSQAQVNTEAFF

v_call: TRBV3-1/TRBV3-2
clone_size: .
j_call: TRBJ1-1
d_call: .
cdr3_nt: TGTGCCAGCAGCCAAGTCTCTATCCCGAACACTGAAGCTTTCTTT
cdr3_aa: CASSQVSIPNTEAFF

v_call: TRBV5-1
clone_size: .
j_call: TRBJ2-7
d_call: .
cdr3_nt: TGCGCCAGCAGCCCTGGATCTCGTGAGCAGTACTTC
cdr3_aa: CASSPGSREQYF

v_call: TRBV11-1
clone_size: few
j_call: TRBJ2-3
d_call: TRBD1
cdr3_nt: TGTGCCAGCAGCTTAAACGGACAGGGCACAGATACGCAGTATTTT
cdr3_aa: CASSLNGQGTDTQYF

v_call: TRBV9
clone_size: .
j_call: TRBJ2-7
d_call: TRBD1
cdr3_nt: TGTGCCAGCAGCCCTTATCCGGGACAGGGGGGCGAGCAGTACTTC
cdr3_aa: CASSPYPGQGGEQYF

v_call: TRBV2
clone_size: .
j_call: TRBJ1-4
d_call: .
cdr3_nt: TGTGCCAGCAGTGAGGGCCTTCGGGGGGGAAAACTGTTTTTT
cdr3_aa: CASSEGLRGGKLFF

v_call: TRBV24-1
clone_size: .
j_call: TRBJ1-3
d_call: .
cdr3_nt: TGTGCCACCAGTGATTTCACCGACACCATATATTTT
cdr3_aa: CATSDFTDTIYF

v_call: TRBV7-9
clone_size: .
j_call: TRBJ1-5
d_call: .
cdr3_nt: TGTGCCAGCAGCAAGCCGAATCAGCCCCAGCATTTT
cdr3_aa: CASSKPNQPQHF

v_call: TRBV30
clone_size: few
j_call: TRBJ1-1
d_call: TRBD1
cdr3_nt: TGTGCCTGGAGTCCACAGGGGGGTAAGGCTTTCTTT
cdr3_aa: CAWSPQGGKAFF

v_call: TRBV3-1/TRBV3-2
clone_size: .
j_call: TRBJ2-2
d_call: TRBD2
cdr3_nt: TGTGCCAGCAGCAGCGGGGGGGCCGGCACCGGGGAGCTGTTTTTT
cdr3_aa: CASSSGGAGTGELFF

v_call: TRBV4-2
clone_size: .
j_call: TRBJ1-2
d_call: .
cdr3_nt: TGTGCCAGCAGCCAAGATAATAGCCTTGGCTACACCTTC
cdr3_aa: CASSQDNSLGYTF

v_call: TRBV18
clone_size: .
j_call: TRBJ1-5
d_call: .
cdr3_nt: TGTGCCAGCTCACCAACGAACGACAGACACAATCAGCCCCAGCATTTT
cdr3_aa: CASSPTNDRHNQPQHF

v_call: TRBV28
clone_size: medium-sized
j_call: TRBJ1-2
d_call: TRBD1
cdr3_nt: TGTGCCAGCAGACAGGACAGGGGCTATGGCTACACCTTC
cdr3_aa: CASRQDRGYGYTF

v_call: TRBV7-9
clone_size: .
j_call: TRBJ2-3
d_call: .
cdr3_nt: TGTGCCAGCAGCTTCCCAGATACGCAGTATTTT
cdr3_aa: CASSFPDTQYF

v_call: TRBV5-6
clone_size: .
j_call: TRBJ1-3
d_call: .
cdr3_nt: TGTGCCAGCAGTTTTTCGTCGGGGGTCTCTGGAAACACCATATATTTT
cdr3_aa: CASSFSSGVSGNTIYF

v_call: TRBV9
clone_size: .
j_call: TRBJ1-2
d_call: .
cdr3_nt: TGTGCCAGCAGCGTAGCCCCGAGAACAGGGTTAGGCTACACCTTC
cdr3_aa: CASSVAPRTGLGYTF

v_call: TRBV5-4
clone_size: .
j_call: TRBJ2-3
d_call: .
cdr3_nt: TGTGCCAGCAGCATCAGTTGGGGGGCGACAGATACGCAGTATTTT
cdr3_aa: CASSISWGATDTQYF

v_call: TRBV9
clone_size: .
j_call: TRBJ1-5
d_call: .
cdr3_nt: TGTGCCAGCAGCGTAGGTACCGTGGGTCAGCCCCAGCATTTT
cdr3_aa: CASSVGTVGQPQHF

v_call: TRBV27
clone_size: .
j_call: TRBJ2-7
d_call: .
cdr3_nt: TGTGCCAGCAGTTTATTCTCTCTCTCCTACGAGCAGTACTTC
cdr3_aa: CASSLFSLSYEQYF

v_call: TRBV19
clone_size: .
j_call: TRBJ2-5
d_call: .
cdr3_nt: TGTGCCAGTAGCCCCCCCGGGCTCCAAGAGACCCAGTACTTC
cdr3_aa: CASSPPGLQETQYF

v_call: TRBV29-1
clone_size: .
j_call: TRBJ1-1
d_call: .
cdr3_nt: TGCAGCGTTCGTAGACGCACTGAAGCTTTCTTT
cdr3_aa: CSVRRRTEAFF

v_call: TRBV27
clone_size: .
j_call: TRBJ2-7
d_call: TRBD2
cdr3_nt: TGTGCCAGCAGCAGTAGCGGGATCGGTGAGCAGTACTTC
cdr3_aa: CASSSSGIGEQYF

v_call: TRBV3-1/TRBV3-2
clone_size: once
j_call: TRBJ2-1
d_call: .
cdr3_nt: TGTGCCAGCAGCTCTAGCACTGGCGGGGAGCAGTTCTTC
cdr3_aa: CASSSSTGGEQFF

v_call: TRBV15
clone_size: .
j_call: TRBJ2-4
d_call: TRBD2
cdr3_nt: TGTGCCACCAGCAGAGATCGAGTGCCCGGGGGGGCCAAGTACTTC
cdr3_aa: CATSRDRVPGGAKYF

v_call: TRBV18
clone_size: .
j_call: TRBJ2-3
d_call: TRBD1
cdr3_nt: TGTGCCAGCTCACCAAGGGTAGGACAGGGGGAAGATACGCAGTATTTT
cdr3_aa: CASSPRVGQGEDTQYF

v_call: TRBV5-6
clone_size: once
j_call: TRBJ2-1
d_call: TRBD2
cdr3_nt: TGTGCCAGCAGCTTGCCGGGACTAGCGGGGGGGCCCCCTGAGCAGTTCTTC
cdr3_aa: CASSLPGLAGGPPEQFF

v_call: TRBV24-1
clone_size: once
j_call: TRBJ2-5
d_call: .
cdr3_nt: TGTGCCACCAGTGATTTCCCACCACGAGAGACCCAGTACTTC
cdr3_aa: CATSDFPPRETQYF

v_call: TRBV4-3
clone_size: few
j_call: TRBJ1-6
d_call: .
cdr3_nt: TGCGCCAGCAGCCAAGAGGCGAGGGCCGATAATTCACCCCTCCACTTT
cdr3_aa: CASSQEARADNSPLHF

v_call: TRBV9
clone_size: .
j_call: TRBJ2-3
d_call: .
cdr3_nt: TGTGCCAGCAGCCTCAGAACAGCTAGCACAGATACGCAGTATTTT
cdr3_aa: CASSLRTASTDTQYF

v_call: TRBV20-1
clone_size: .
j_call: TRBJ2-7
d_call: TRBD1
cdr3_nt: TGCAGTGCTAGTCCGGGACAGGGAAGCTACGAGCAGTACTTC
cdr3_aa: CSASPGQGSYEQYF

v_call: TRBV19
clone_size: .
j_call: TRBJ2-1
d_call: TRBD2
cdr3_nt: TGTGCCAGTACCGTGGGAGGGCGCAGTAATTACAATGAGCAGTTCTTC
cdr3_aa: CASTVGGRSNYNEQFF

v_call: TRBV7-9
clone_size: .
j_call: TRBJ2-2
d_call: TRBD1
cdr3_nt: TGTGCCAGCAGCCCAGGGGGACAGGGCGGTACCGGGGAGCTGTTTTTT
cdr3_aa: CASSPGGQGGTGELFF

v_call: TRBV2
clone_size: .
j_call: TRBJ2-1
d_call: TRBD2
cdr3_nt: TGTGCCAGCAGTGTTAGCGGGAGCTACAATGAGCAGTTCTTC
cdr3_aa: CASSVSGSYNEQFF

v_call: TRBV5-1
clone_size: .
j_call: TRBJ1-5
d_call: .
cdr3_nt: TGCGCCAGCAGAGCCGGGGACCCGGCTAGCAATCAGCCCCAGCATTTT
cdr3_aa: CASRAGDPASNQPQHF

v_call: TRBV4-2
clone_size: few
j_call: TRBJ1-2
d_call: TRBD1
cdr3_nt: TGTGCCAGCAGTACAGGGGGCTATGGCTACACCTTC
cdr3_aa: CASSTGGYGYTF

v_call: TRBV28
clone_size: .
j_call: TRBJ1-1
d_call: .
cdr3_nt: TGTGCCAGCAGTTTATGGAGTCAGAAGAACACTGAAGCTTTCTTT
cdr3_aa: CASSLWSQKNTEAFF

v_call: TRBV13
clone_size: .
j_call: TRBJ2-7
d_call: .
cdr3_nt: TGTGCCAGCAGCCTAGGGGGGAGAGCCGCCTACGAGCAGTACTTC
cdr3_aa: CASSLGGRAAYEQYF

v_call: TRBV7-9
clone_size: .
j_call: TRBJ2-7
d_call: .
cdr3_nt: TGTGCCAGCAGCTTAGGTCAGTTCTACGAGCAGTACTTC
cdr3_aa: CASSLGQFYEQYF

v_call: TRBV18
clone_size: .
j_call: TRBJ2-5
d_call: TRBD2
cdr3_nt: TGTGCCAGCTCACCCCCCTCCAGCGGGGGCGAGACCCAGTACTTC
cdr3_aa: CASSPPSSGGETQYF

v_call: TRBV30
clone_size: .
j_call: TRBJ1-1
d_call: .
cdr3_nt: TGTGCCGGGAGGGGCGGGGTAAGTTCTGAAGCTTTCTTT
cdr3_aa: CAGRGGVSSEAFF

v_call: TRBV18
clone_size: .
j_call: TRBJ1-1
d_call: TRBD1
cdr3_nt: TGTGCCAGCTCACCACGTGGGACAGGGGGCGTAGGTGACACTGAAGCTTTCTTT
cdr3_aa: CASSPRGTGGVGDTEAFF

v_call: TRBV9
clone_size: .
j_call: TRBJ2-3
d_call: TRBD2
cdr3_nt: TGTGCCAGCAGCCTAGGACTAGCGGGGAGCACAGATACGCAGTATTTT
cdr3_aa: CASSLGLAGSTDTQYF

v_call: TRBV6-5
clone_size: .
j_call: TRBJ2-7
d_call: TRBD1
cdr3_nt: TGTGCCAGCAGATACGACAGGGAACCCTCCTACGAGCAGTACTTC
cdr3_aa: CASRYDREPSYEQYF

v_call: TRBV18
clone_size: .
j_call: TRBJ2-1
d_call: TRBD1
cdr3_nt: TGTGCCAGCTCACCACTAAGTCCGGGACAGGGGTCGACCTACAATGAGCAGTTCTTC
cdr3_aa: CASSPLSPGQGSTYNEQFF

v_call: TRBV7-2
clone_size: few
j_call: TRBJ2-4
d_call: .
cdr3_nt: TGTGCCAGCAATCAGGGGGCCAAAAACATTCAGTACTTC
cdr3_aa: CASNQGAKNIQYF

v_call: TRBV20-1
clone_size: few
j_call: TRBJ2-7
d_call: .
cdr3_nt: TGCAGTGCTAGAGATATCGCCGAGCAGTACTTC
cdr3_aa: CSARDIAEQYF

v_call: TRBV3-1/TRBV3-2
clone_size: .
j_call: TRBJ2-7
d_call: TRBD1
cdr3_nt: TGTGCCAGCAGCCACTCGAGGGCGGGACAGGGTTCCCACGAGCAGTACTTC
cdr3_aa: CASSHSRAGQGSHEQYF

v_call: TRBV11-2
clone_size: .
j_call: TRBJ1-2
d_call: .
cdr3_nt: TGTGCCAGCAGCACCTCACTGTCAGGAGCTAACTATGGCTACACCTTC
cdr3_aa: CASSTSLSGANYGYTF

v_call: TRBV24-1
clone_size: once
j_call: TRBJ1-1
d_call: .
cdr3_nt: TGTGCCACCAGGGGGTGGGAGAACACTGAAGCTTTCTTT
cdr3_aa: CATRGWENTEAFF

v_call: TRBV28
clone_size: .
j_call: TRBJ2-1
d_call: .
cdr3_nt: TGTGCCAGCAGTTCCGGGACTGGGGACTACAATGAGCAGTTCTTC
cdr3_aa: CASSSGTGDYNEQFF

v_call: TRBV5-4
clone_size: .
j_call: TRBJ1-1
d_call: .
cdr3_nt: TGTGCCAGCAGCTTGGCCGGGCAGAGCTCGGGGGAAGCTTTCTTT
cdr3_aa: CASSLAGQSSGEAFF

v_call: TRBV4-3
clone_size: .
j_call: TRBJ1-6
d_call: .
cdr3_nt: TGCGCCAGCAGCCAGGTCGGACTGAGGGATAATTCACCCCTCCACTTT
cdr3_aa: CASSQVGLRDNSPLHF

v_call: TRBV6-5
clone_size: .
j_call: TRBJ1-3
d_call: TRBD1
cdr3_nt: TGTGCCAGCAGTTACTCGGGGGACAGAACTGGAAACACCATATATTTT
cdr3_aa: CASSYSGDRTGNTIYF

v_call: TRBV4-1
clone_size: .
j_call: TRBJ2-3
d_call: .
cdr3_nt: TGCGCCAGCAGCTCAAGACTAGTGGGGGAAACAGATACGCAGTATTTT
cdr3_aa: CASSSRLVGETDTQYF

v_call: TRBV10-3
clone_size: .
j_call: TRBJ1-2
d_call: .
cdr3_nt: TGTGCCATCAGTGAGGGCGGGGGCGACTATGGCTACACCTTC
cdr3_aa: CAISEGGGDYGYTF